A single sample gave rise to the 24 T cell receptor beta chains below, sequenced in a study of CD8 T cells in Susac syndrome. Reverse transcription of about 0.45 to 1 ug RNA was performed with random hexamers. TCRdb re-analysed the immunoSEQ multiplex PCR reads in MiXCR, keeping a single row per CDR3 protein. Of more than 100,000 distinct CDR3 sequences detected, around 94% appear once; the ten largest clones hold 0.25% to 0.3%. The specimen sequenced was CD8+ T cells from PBMCs. Every receptor here comes from a human donor with Susac syndrome.

The chain joins TRBV5-4 to TRBJ1-6; D is ambiguous. V gave up 4 bases and J gave up 9 bases, with 8 bases separating them. The CDR3 contains 12 residues. Germline CDR1 reads SGHNT; CDR2 reads YYREEE (reference sequence). CDR3 nucleotide sequence: TGTGCCAGCAGCCTTGAGGGTTCACCCCTCCACTTT. Translating it yields CASSLEGSPLHF.

This chain uses TRBV25-1 with TRBJ2-5; 8 positions agree with TRBD1. Losses at the gene ends were 6 bases for V and 5 bases for J; bases not matched to a gene: 11. This CDR3 spans 15 amino acids. Germline V gene data show CDR1 as MGHDK and CDR2 as SYGVNS. The CDR3 region is CASRFGQGAWETQYF. DNA for the CDR3: TGTGCCAGCAGATTCGGGCAGGGGGCTTGGGAGACCCAGTACTTC.

The chain uses TRBV29-1 and TRBJ2-7, with TRBD1 identical over 8 bases. This CDR3 contains 13 residues. Germline values: CDR1 SQVTM, CDR2 ANQGSEA. V was clipped by 3 bases and J by 3 bases; unmatched bases: 4. In nucleotides, the CDR3 is TGCAGCGTTGAGTCAGGGGGCCTCTACGAGCAGTACTTC. As protein: CSVESGGLYEQYF.

The chain is built from TRBV5-1 and TRBJ2-3, with D tentatively TRBD1 (6 bases). V gave up 0 bases and J gave up 1 base, with 18 bases separating them. Per germline, CDR1 SGHRS and CDR2 YFSETQ. The CDR3 has 18 amino acids. The CDR3 protein is CASSLGIRSGERTDTQYF. CDR3 in DNA: TGCGCCAGCAGCTTGGGGATTCGATCAGGGGAACGCACAGATACGCAGTATTTT.

This chain links TRBV15 with TRBJ2-2; the D gene could be TRBD1 or TRBD2 (5 bases each). The CDR3 is 15 residues long. Germline CDR1 is LNHNV and CDR2 is YYDKDF (reference sequence). Trimming pared 0 bases from V and 6 bases from J, leaving 11 bases between. CDR3 loop: CATSRDRGLAGELFF. In DNA form, the CDR3 reads TGTGCCACCAGCAGAGATCGGGGCCTGGCCGGGGAGCTGTTTTTT.

V gene TRBV18 combines with J gene TRBJ2-7, with D uncertain. The CDR3 contains 13 residues. V was trimmed by 5 bases and J by 3 bases, leaving 11 bases between them. Germline V gene data show CDR1 as KGHSH and CDR2 as LQKENI. The CDR3 sequence: CASSLDRVYEQYF. CDR3 bases: TGTGCCAGCTCATTAGATCGTGTCTACGAGCAGTACTTC.

This CDR3 reads CASSPRGAGYNEQFF. The DNA of the CDR3 is TGTGCCAGCAGCCCCCGTGGAGCGGGGTACAATGAGCAGTTCTTC. V gene TRBV9 combines with J gene TRBJ2-1, with 7 bases that match TRBD2. The junction had 8 bases not matched to a gene; V was cut back by 4 bases and J by 4 bases. This CDR3 has 15 amino acids. Germline-derived CDR1 and CDR2 are SGDLS and YYNGEE. The complete variable domain, with remaining parts taken from reference TRBV9 and TRBJ2-1, reads DSGVTQTPKHLITATGQRVTLRCSPRSGDLSVYWYQQSLDQGLQFLIQYYNGEERAKGNILERFSAQQFPDLHSELNLSSLELGDSALYFCASSPRGAGYNEQFFGPGTRLTVL.

This clonotype was counted a single time. The chain has TRBV19 and TRBJ2-2; a possible D gene is TRBD2 (6 bases). The CDR3 spans 18 residues. Looked up from germline, CDR1 is LNHDA and CDR2 is SQIVND (reference sequence). V was trimmed by 0 bases and J by 3 bases, leaving 17 bases between them. CDR3 protein: CASSIDGETGLYTGELFF. CDR3 bases: TGTGCCAGTAGTATAGACGGAGAAACGGGACTGTACACCGGGGAGCTGTTTTTT.

DNA for the CDR3: TGTGCCAGCCAGAAGAGCTCCTACGAGCAGTACTTC. Protein sequence: CASQKSSYEQYF. The genes are TRBV11-1 and TRBJ2-7; D unclear. Germline assignment: CDR1 SGHAT and CDR2 FQDESV (reference sequence). The CDR3 consists of 12 residues. Trimming cost V 8 bases and J 0 bases, with 8 bases left between them.

The V and J genes are TRBV9 and TRBJ2-5; 8 bases agree with TRBD2. The CDR3 spans 15 residues. With 4 bases clipped from V and 5 bases from J, the junction kept 10 bases outside the gene matches. Looked up from germline, CDR1 is SGDLS and CDR2 is YYNGEE. Here the CDR3 reads CASSPLGSGVETQYF. The CDR3 DNA follows: TGTGCCAGCAGCCCCCTTGGTAGCGGGGTGGAGACCCAGTACTTC.

This chain joins TRBV6-5 and TRBJ2-7, with TRBD2 as a possible D gene (6 bases). Per the germline V gene, CDR1 is MNHEY and CDR2 is SVGAGI. Deletions cut 0 bases from V and 6 bases from J, with 12 bases between. The CDR3 covers 14 residues. CDR3 residues: CASSYSPGVGEQYF. The CDR3 DNA reads TGTGCCAGCAGTTACTCGCCGGGGGTTGGCGAGCAGTACTTC.

The gene calls are TRBV18 and TRBJ2-5; no definite D call. The CDR3 length is 11 residues. CDR1 KGHSH and CDR2 LQKENI come from the germline V gene. V was pared by 6 bases and J by 5 bases, with 7 bases between. The CDR3 is CASSTEETQYF. CDR3 DNA sequence: TGTGCCAGCTCCACGGAGGAGACCCAGTACTTC.

This chain uses TRBV4-3 with TRBJ2-3, with TRBD1 identical over 8 bases. The junction had 13 bases not matched to a gene; V was cut back by 1 base and J by 4 bases. This CDR3 contains 18 residues. Germline CDR1 is LGHNA and CDR2 is YSLEER. In nucleotides, the CDR3 is TGCGCCAGCAGCCAAGTGGGGGAGCGGACAGGGCTTGCAGATACGCAGTATTTT. This codes for CASSQVGERTGLADTQYF.

The rearrangement links TRBV9 to TRBJ2-2, with a possible D match to TRBD2 (7 bases). Germline CDR1 reads SGDLS; CDR2 reads YYNGEE. Trimming pared 7 bases from V and 4 bases from J, leaving 20 bases between. This CDR3 region has 16 residues. CDR3 residues: CASDLGSGGSTGELFF. CDR3 nucleotides: TGTGCCAGCGACCTAGGATCGGGGGGCTCCACCGGGGAGCTGTTTTTT.

This sequence joins TRBV4-3 and TRBJ2-5, with D perhaps TRBD2 (6 bases). The V and J ends lost 0 bases and 5 bases respectively, with 16 bases between them. This CDR3 region has 16 residues. Germline V gives CDR1 LGHNA, CDR2 YSLEER. In DNA, the CDR3 is TGCGCCAGCAGCCAAGATGGAGAGACTAGGGGTGAGACCCAGTACTTC. It yields the protein CASSQDGETRGETQYF.

This chain links TRBV2 with TRBJ2-7, with 10 bases fitting TRBD1. V lost 6 bases, J lost 2 bases, and 10 bases stayed unmatched. The CDR3 is 16 residues long. Germline values: CDR1 SNHLY, CDR2 FYNNEI. CDR3 coding DNA: TGTGCCAGCAGCGCCCCCGGGACAGGGGTTACCTACGAGCAGTACTTC. Its protein is CASSAPGTGVTYEQYF.

The chain recombines TRBV25-1 with TRBJ2-1; D is ambiguous. The germline V gene has CDR1 MGHDK and CDR2 SYGVNS. V lost 1 base and J 2 bases, leaving 12 bases between the germline ends. The CDR3 sequence is 16 residues long. DNA for the CDR3: TGTGCCAGCAGTGAATCGGAGCCGGCGACCTACAATGAGCAGTTCTTC. Translated: CASSESEPATYNEQFF.

The V and J genes are TRBV19 and TRBJ2-3; unclear D gene. V was shortened by 5 bases and J by 0 bases, with 15 bases between the two germline ends. The CDR3 has 16 residues. Germline values: CDR1 LNHDA, CDR2 SQIVND (reference sequence). This CDR3 is CASSPRAASSTDTQYF. As DNA, the CDR3 is TGTGCCAGTAGTCCTAGGGCGGCTTCTAGCACAGATACGCAGTATTTT.

The CDR3 nucleotides read TGCAGCGCCTCGGACGGAGGCAGGCGGGAGCTGTTTTTT. The encoded protein is CSASDGGRRELFF. V is TRBV29-1 and J is TRBJ2-2, with a tentative D call TRBD2 (5 bases). This CDR3 has 13 amino acids. Germline V CDR1 and CDR2: SQVTM, ANQGSEA. Trimming removed 7 bases from V and 9 bases from J, with 18 bases in between.

The chain combines TRBV4-1 with TRBJ2-7; D tentatively fits TRBD1 or TRBD2 (6 bases each). This CDR3 contains 15 residues. Trimming removed 0 bases from V and 7 bases from J, with 16 bases in between. The germline CDR1 and CDR2 sequences are MGHRA and YSYEKL. The CDR3 DNA sequence: TGCGCCAGCAGCCAAGATCCGGGGGCGGAGGATGAGCAGTACTTC. Its translation: CASSQDPGAEDEQYF.

The V and J genes are TRBV12-3 or TRBV12-4 and TRBJ2-7; 9 bases fit TRBD1. Trimming removed 4 bases from V and 2 bases from J; junction bases left unmatched: 15. This CDR3 is built from 18 residues. CDR3 coding DNA: TGTGCCAGCAGTTCCAGCCGGGACAGGGTTTCTCCAACCTACGAGCAGTACTTC. Protein product: CASSSSRDRVSPTYEQYF.

The gene calls are TRBV20-1 and TRBJ2-1; a possible D gene is TRBD1 (5 bases). The CDR3 spans 14 residues. Germline V gene lookup returns CDR1 DFQATT and CDR2 SNEGSKA (reference sequence). The V end lost 1 base, the J end lost 7 bases, and 14 bases lay between the germline ends. The CDR3 DNA follows: TGCAGTGCTAGAGTCGAAGGGGCTAGGAATGAGCAGTTCTTC. Protein product: CSARVEGARNEQFF.

The rearrangement joins TRBV4-3 to TRBJ2-4; D is perhaps TRBD1 (6 bases). The V gene's germline CDR1 is LGHNA and CDR2 YSLEER. The V end was cut by 0 bases, the J end by 4 bases, with 16 bases between. The CDR3 sequence is 17 residues long. CDR3 loop: CASSQDFSDSPKNIQYF. In nucleotides, the CDR3 is TGCGCCAGCAGCCAAGATTTCTCGGACAGTCCGAAAAACATTCAGTACTTC.

This rearrangement joins TRBV29-1 to TRBJ1-2; D gene unclear. With 3 bases removed from V and 0 bases from J, the gap between germline ends came to 8 bases. Germline values: CDR1 SQVTM, CDR2 ANQGSEA. This CDR3 has 13 amino acids. In DNA form, the CDR3 reads TGCAGCGTTGAGAACAGCTCTAACTATGGCTACACCTTC. Amino acid sequence: CSVENSSNYGYTF.